One and the same sample provided the 10 T cell receptor beta chains below, sequenced in a study of cytomegalovirus exposure and HLA in healthy donors. The PCR had 60 Vbeta and 13 Jbeta primers. Profiled with immunoSEQ multiplex PCR; TCRdb holds only in-frame clones, not every one. The repertoire holds about 93,000 clones, with around 74% as singletons. The sample consisted of PBMCs. These receptors were taken from a boy aged 5-17 years in good health and CMV-seronegative.

The CDR3 nucleotides read TGTGCCAGCAGGTCGAGACAGGGACCTAACTATGGCTACACCTTC. Protein: CASRSRQGPNYGYTF. The V call is TRBV28, the J call TRBJ1-2; 7 bases agree with TRBD1. From germline, CDR1 is MDHEN and CDR2 SYDVKM. The CDR3 consists of 15 residues. The J segment lost 0 bases and the V segment lost 6 bases, leaving 7 bases of the junction unmatched.

This sequence joins TRBV30 and TRBJ2-3; 8 positions match TRBD2. Germline V gives CDR1 GTSNPN, CDR2 SVGIG (reference sequence). After removal of 2 bases from V and 1 base from J, the junction contained 8 bases not matched to a gene. This CDR3 has 16 amino acids. The CDR3 loop reads CAWSRMGRGGTDTQYF. The CDR3 DNA reads TGTGCCTGGAGTAGGATGGGGCGGGGGGGCACAGATACGCAGTATTTT.

The rearrangement links TRBV7-9 to TRBJ2-1, with 10 bases fitting TRBD2. The germline gives CDR1 SEHNR, CDR2 FQNEAQ (reference sequence). The junction had 3 bases not matched to a gene; V was cut back by 3 bases and J by 7 bases. The CDR3 spans 14 residues. CDR3 sequence (DNA): TGTGCCAGCAGCTTTAAAGCGGGGGGGAATGAGCAGTTCTTC. It encodes CASSFKAGGNEQFF.

The V gene is TRBV7-2, the J gene TRBJ2-3; 7 nucleotides align to TRBD2. The length of the CDR3 is 15 residues. CDR1 is SGHTA and CDR2 is FQGNSA in the germline V gene. After removal of 5 bases from V and 6 bases from J, the junction contained 11 bases not matched to a gene. CDR3 DNA: TGTGCCAGCAGCCCATCAGCGGGGATTTTGGATACGCAGTATTTT. This gives the protein CASSPSAGILDTQYF.

The chain recombines TRBV11-2 with TRBJ2-1, with D unclear. The CDR3 is made up of 14 amino acids. Germline lookup yields CDR1 SGHAT and CDR2 FQNNGV. Trimming shortened V by 1 base and J by 4 bases, and 8 bases separated the two germline ends. In nucleotides, the CDR3 is TGTGCCAGCAGCTTAGTCCAGAGGTACAATGAGCAGTTCTTC. The encoded protein is CASSLVQRYNEQFF.

The gene calls are TRBV5-4 and TRBJ2-7; weak D call: TRBD1 (6 bases). V shed 0 bases and J shed 2 bases, with 15 bases lying between them. CDR1 and CDR2 (germline): SGHNT, YYREEE (reference sequence). The CDR3 extends over 16 amino acids. CDR3: CASSLGDRMSPYEQYF. DNA for the CDR3: TGTGCCAGCAGCTTGGGTGACAGGATGTCTCCCTACGAGCAGTACTTC.

This clone was counted between two and nine times. The chain carries TRBV9 and TRBJ2-7; 8 nucleotides match TRBD2. The J segment lost 6 bases and the V segment lost 0 bases, leaving 8 bases of the junction unmatched. The CDR3 has 15 residues. CDR1 SGDLS and CDR2 YYNGEE come from the germline V gene. The CDR3 DNA sequence: TGTGCCAGCAGCGTAGGGAGCGGGGGAATCGGCGAGCAGTACTTC. It specifies CASSVGSGGIGEQYF.

The gene calls are TRBV13 and TRBJ1-1; the D is unclear. This CDR3 has 13 amino acids. Germline V gives CDR1 PRHDT, CDR2 FYEKMQ (reference sequence). V was clipped by 1 base and J by 0 bases, with 3 bases between them. The CDR3 loop reads CASSLVMNTEAFF. CDR3 sequence (DNA): TGTGCCAGCAGCTTAGTCATGAACACTGAAGCTTTCTTT.

This clone was counted between two and nine times. This sequence joins TRBV19 and TRBJ2-7, with a weak D call TRBD2 (6 bases). The length of the CDR3 is 13 residues. The germline V and J ends were trimmed by 4 bases and 2 bases, with 9 bases remaining between them. Germline V lookup: CDR1 LNHDA, CDR2 SQIVND (reference sequence). The CDR3 DNA follows: TGTGCCAGTAGTAACGGACTAACCTACGAGCAGTACTTC. Encoded protein: CASSNGLTYEQYF.

This clone was seen a few times. This sequence joins TRBV2 and TRBJ1-6; 9 bases are a match to TRBD1. The germline V gene has CDR1 SNHLY and CDR2 FYNNEI. J lost 7 bases, V lost 4 bases, and 2 bases had no gene match. This CDR3 spans 14 amino acids. DNA of the CDR3: TGTGCCAGCAGTGCTGGGACAGGGAATTCACCCCTCCACTTT. This sequence encodes CASSAGTGNSPLHF.